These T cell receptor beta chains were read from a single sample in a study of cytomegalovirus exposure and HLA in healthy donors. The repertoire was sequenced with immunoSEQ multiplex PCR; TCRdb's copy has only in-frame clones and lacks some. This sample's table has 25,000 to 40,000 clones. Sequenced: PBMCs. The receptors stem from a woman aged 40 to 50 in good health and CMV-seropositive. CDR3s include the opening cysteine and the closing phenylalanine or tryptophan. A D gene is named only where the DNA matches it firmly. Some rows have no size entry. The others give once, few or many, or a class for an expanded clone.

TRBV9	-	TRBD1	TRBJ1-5	TGTGCCAGCAGCGCCGGGACAGGGAGAGGACAGCCCCAGCATTTT	CASSAGTGRGQPQHF
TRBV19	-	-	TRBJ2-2	TGTGCCAGTACCCCAGGAGGGCCTTTACCCGGGGAGCTGTTTTTT	CASTPGGPLPGELFF
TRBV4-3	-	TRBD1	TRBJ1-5	TGCGCCAGCAGCCTTCAGGGGGGCGAAGGGCCCCAGCATTTT	CASSLQGGEGPQHF
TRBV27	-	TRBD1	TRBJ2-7	TGTGCCAGCAGAGAAAGAACGGGACAGGGTAGTGACGAGCAGTACTTC	CASRERTGQGSDEQYF
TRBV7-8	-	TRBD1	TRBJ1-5	TGTGCCAGCAGCTACCAGGGGGCAGGTCAGCCCCAGCATTTT	CASSYQGAGQPQHF
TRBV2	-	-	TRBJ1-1	TGTGCCAGCAGTCGAATCAGAATGAACACTGAAGCTTTCTTT	CASSRIRMNTEAFF
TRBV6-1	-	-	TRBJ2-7	TGTGCCAGCAGTGAAAAGGAGATCTACGAGCAGTACTTC	CASSEKEIYEQYF
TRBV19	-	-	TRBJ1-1	TGTGCCAGTAGTAGCGGGGTAGCCACTGAAGCTTTCTTT	CASSSGVATEAFF
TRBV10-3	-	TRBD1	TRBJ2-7	TGTGCCATCAGTGCGGACAGGGAGACCTACGAGCAGTACTTC	CAISADRETYEQYF
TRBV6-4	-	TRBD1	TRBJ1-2	TGTGCCAGCGGACAGGGTAGGTCTGGCTACACCTTC	CASGQGRSGYTF
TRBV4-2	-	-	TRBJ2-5	TGTGCCAGCAGCAGGGAGGCCCGAAGGAGAGAGACCCAGTACTTC	CASSREARRRETQYF
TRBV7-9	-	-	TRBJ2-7	TGTGCCAGCAGTTCAACCGGGACACAGATTTACGAGCAGTACTTC	CASSSTGTQIYEQYF
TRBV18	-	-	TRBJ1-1	TGTGCCAGCTCACCAATGGGAGCGAACACTGAAGATTTCTTT	CASSPMGANTEDFF
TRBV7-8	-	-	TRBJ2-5	TGTGCCAGCAGCCCAGGGACTCCGATGCAAGAGAACCAGTACTTC	CASSPGTPMQENQYF
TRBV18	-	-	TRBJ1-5	TGTGCCAGCTCACCACCGGAGGGGAGAGGACAGCCCCAGCATTTT	CASSPPEGRGQPQHF
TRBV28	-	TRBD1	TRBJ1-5	TGTGCCAGCAGTCGGACAGGGAAGGGCAATCAGCCCCAGCATTTT	CASSRTGKGNQPQHF
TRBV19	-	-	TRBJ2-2	TGTGCCAGTAGTATCGACTTGTACATACGGACCGGGGAGCTGTTTTTT	CASSIDLYIRTGELFF
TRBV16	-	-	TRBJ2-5	TGTGCCAGCACCCGCGGGCAGTACCAAGAGACCCAGTACTTC	CASTRGQYQETQYF
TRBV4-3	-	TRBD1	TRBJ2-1	TGCGCCAGCAGCCTGACAGGGGGACCCTACAATGAGCAGTTCTTC	CASSLTGGPYNEQFF
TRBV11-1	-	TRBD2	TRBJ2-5	TGTGCCAGCAGCCAACGGACTAGCGGGCGTCAAGAGACCCAGTACTTC	CASSQRTSGRQETQYF
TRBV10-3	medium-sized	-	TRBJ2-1	TGTGCCATCCAGGCGGGACGAACATACAATGAGCAGTTCTTC	CAIQAGRTYNEQFF
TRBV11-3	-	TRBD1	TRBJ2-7	TGTGCCAGCAGCCTGGGACAGTCCTCCTACGAGCAGTACTTC	CASSLGQSSYEQYF
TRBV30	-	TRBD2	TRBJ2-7	TGTGCCTGGGGACGGGGCGGGAGGCGCGGCGAGCAGTACTTC	CAWGRGGRRGEQYF
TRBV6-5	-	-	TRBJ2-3	TGTGCCAGCAGTTACCGTGCACAAGATACGCAGTATTTT	CASSYRAQDTQYF
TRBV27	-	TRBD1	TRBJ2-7	TGTGCCAGCAGTATTCGGACAGGGGGCGGCTACGAGCAGTACTTC	CASSIRTGGGYEQYF
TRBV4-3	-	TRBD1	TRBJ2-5	TGCGCCAGCAGCCAAGATTCGACAGGGCGGGAGACCCAGTACTTC	CASSQDSTGRETQYF
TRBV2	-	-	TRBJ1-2	TGTGCCAGCAGTGGACATCTCAACTATGGCTACACCTTC	CASSGHLNYGYTF
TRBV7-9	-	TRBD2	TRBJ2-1	TGTGCCAGCAGCCCGCGGGGGAACAATGAGCAGTTCTTC	CASSPRGNNEQFF
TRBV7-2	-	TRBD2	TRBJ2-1	TGTGCCAGCAGCACAGCTAGCGGGAGAACATCTGAGCAGTTCTTC	CASSTASGRTSEQFF
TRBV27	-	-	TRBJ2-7	TGTGCCAGCAGTTCGGGTGGGAGGTACGAGCAGTACTTC	CASSSGGRYEQYF
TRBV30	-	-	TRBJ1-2	TGTGCCTGGAATAGACCGGGACACCTTTACTATGGCTACACCTTC	CAWNRPGHLYYGYTF
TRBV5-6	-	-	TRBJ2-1	TGTGCCAGCCGGAGGCAGGTGAGGAATGAGCAGTTCTTC	CASRRQVRNEQFF
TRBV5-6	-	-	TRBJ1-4	TGTGCCAGCAGCCGGGGGGGTCGGTGGAGTAATGAAAAACTGTTTTTT	CASSRGGRWSNEKLFF